The clone carrying this T cell receptor beta chain was seen once. This table comes from immunoSEQ multiplex PCR, and its TCRdb copy is limited to in-frame clones, with some not included. The data show a few hundred thousand clones, with around 90% seen just once and just over 2.5% held by the top ten. The sample belongs to a study of blood T cell repertoires in COVID-19. Germline CDR1 reads LNHDA; CDR2 reads SQIVND (reference sequence). V lost 6 bases and J lost 8; bases outside the gene matches: 9. CDR3 size: 14 residues. This chain uses TRBV19 with TRBJ1-4, with 7 bases aligning to TRBD1. The source is a person under 35 with COVID-19, enrolled during active disease. Source material: peripheral blood. The CDR3 loop reads CASRTWDSDEKLFF. CDR3 in DNA: TGTGCCAGTAGGACCTGGGACAGTGACGAAAAACTGTTTTTT.